This T cell receptor beta chain was sequenced for a study of long-term antiretroviral therapy in people with HIV. Study-wide context: The earliest samples came about a decade before the 2015 immediate-ART recommendation. General study results and limits: Among HIV repertoires, CDR3 length ranges were narrower than those of controls.

The CDR3 covers 18 residues. Trimming cost V 0 bases and J 6 bases, with 22 bases left between them. Per germline, CDR1 LGHNA and CDR2 YSLEER. The run of the v3.0 immunoSEQ assay was at survey level. Some clones are missing from TCRdb's copy, which holds only in-frame ones; the method was immunoSEQ multiplex PCR. This sample has tens of thousands of clones, with 85% to 90% found just once. Turning to this clone: Its matching antigen is unknown.

Every single participant having HIV got treatment inside the United States. This sample comprised unsorted PBMCs, obtained around 4.5 years after starting antiretroviral therapy. This TCR came from a man aged 25-40 years with HIV. The chain joins TRBV4-3 to TRBJ2-3; D may be TRBD2 (6 bases). CDR3 DNA: TGCGCCAGCAGCCAAGACACGTTCGGAGGAGGAGGAGGGGATACGCAGTATTTT. Translated: CASSQDTFGGGGGDTQYF.